This TCR beta chain was identified during a study of high-grade serous ovarian cancer treatment subgroups. V lost 3 bases, J lost 1 base, and 10 bases lay in between. The germline V gene encodes CDR1 SGDLS and CDR2 YYNGEE. This CDR3 comprises 14 residues. The repertoire was sequenced with immunoSEQ multiplex PCR; TCRdb's copy has only in-frame clones and lacks some. The top ten clones hold roughly 6.1% of a sample with some 20,000 clones, around 79% of them seen once. Tumor samples were taken before definitive surgery or chemotherapy. The chain is built from TRBV9 and TRBJ1-1; no clear D. The sequence came from a human donor with high-grade serous ovarian cancer. The source material was tumor tissue. This CDR3 reads CASSAGWKNTEAFF. CDR3 nucleotides: TGTGCCAGCAGCGCCGGCTGGAAGAACACTGAAGCTTTCTTT.